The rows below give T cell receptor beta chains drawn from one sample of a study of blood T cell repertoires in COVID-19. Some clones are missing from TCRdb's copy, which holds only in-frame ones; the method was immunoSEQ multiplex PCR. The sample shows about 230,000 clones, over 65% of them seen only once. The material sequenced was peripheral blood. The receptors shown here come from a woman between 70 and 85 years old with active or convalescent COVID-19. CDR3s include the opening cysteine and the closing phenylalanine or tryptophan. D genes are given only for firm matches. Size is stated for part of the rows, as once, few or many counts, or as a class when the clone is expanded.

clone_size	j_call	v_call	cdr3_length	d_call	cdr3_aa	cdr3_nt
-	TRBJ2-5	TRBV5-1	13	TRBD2	CASSLGGEETQYF	TGCGCCAGCAGCCTTGGGGGGGAAGAGACCCAGTACTTC
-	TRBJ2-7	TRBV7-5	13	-	CARSSATGAEQYF	TGTGCCAGAAGCTCCGCGACAGGGGCCGAGCAGTACTTC
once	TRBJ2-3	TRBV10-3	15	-	CASSSSQTFTDTQYF	TGTGCCAGCTCCTCTAGCCAGACCTTCACAGATACGCAGTATTTT
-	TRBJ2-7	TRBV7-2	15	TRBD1	CASSIAGTGPYEQYF	TGTGCCAGCAGCATAGCCGGGACAGGACCCTACGAGCAGTACTTC
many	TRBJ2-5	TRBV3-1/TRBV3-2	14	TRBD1	CASSQNRGDKTQYF	TGTGCCAGCAGCCAAAACAGGGGGGATAAGACCCAGTACTTC
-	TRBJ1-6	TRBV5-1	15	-	CASSLRVAGHSPLHF	TGCGCCAGCAGCCTCCGGGTAGCGGGGCATTCACCCCTCCACTTT
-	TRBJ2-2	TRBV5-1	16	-	CASSLRATGNTGELFF	TGCGCCAGCAGCTTGAGGGCGACAGGGAACACCGGGGAGCTGTTTTTT
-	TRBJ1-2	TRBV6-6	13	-	CASSQLGSGGYTF	TGTGCCAGCAGTCAACTAGGGTCGGGGGGCTACACCTTC
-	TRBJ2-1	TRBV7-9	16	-	CASSPLTGTPLNEQFF	TGTGCCAGCAGCCCCCTAACCGGGACACCCCTCAATGAGCAGTTCTTC
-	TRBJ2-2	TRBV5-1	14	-	CASSSNPSAGELFF	TGCGCCAGCAGCTCTAACCCCTCGGCCGGGGAGCTGTTTTTT
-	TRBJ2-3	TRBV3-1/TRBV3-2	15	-	CASSQEEQRTDTQYF	TGTGCCAGCAGCCAAGAAGAACAGAGAACAGATACGCAGTATTTT
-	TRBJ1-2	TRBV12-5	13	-	CASALGQGDGYTF	TGTGCTAGTGCCCTGGGGCAGGGCGATGGCTACACCTTC
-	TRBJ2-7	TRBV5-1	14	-	CASSPPGVPVEQYF	TGCGCCAGCAGCCCTCCAGGGGTCCCCGTCGAGCAGTACTTC
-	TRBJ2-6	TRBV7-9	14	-	CASSSGAGANVLTF	TGTGCCAGCAGCTCAGGGGCTGGGGCCAACGTCCTGACTTTC
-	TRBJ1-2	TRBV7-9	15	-	CASSLLGQGSYGYTF	TGTGCCAGCAGCTTACTTGGGCAGGGCAGCTATGGCTACACCTTC
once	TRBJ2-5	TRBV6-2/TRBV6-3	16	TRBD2	CASSRPGGALQETQYF	TGTGCCAGCAGTCGGCCGGGGGGGGCTCTTCAAGAGACCCAGTACTTC
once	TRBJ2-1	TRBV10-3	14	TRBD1	CAISGRQGNYEQFF	TGTGCCATCAGTGGCCGACAGGGGAACTATGAGCAGTTCTTC
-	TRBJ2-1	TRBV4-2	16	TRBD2	CASSQDDLAGGYEQFF	TGTGCCAGCAGCCAAGATGATCTAGCGGGGGGATATGAGCAGTTCTTC
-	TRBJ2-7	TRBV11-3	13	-	CASSFNGGGEQYF	TGTGCCAGCAGCTTTAACGGAGGCGGCGAGCAGTACTTC
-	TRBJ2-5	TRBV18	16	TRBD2	CASSRTSGRAGETQYF	TGTGCCAGCTCCCGAACGAGCGGGAGGGCCGGTGAGACCCAGTACTTC
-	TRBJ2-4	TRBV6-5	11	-	CATYRENIQYF	TGTGCCACCTACAGGGAAAACATTCAGTACTTC
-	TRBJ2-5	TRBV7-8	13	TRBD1	CASSQDRQETQYF	TGTGCCAGCAGCCAGGACAGGCAAGAGACCCAGTACTTC
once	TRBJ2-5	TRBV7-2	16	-	CASSYQDSKLGETQYF	TGTGCCAGCAGCTACCAGGACTCCAAGCTCGGGGAGACCCAGTACTTC
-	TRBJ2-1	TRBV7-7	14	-	CASSPSGSYNEQFF	TGTGCTAGCAGCCCGAGCGGTTCCTACAATGAGCAGTTCTTC
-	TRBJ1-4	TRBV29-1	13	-	CSVQAGINEKLFF	TGCAGCGTCCAGGCCGGGATTAATGAAAAACTGTTTTTT
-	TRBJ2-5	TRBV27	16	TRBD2	CASSLRGSGRAETQYF	TGTGCCAGCAGTTTACGGGGTAGCGGGAGGGCAGAGACCCAGTACTTC
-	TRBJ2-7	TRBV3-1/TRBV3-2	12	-	CASSSLGGEQYF	TGTGCCAGCAGTTCACTAGGGGGCGAGCAGTACTTC
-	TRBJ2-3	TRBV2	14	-	CASRTRLNTDTQYF	TGTGCCAGCAGAACCAGACTTAACACAGATACGCAGTATTTT
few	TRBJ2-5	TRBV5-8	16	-	CASSPTGTSYQETQYF	TGTGCCAGCAGCCCGACCGGGACTTCGTACCAAGAGACCCAGTACTTC
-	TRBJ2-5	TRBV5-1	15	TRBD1	CASSLRGGAEETQYF	TGCGCCAGCAGCTTGAGAGGGGGCGCGGAAGAGACCCAGTACTTC
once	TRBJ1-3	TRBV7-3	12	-	CASTGSGNTIYF	TGTGCCTCCACAGGTTCCGGAAACACCATATATTTT
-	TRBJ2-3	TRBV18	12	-	CASSPINRFQYF	TGTGCCAGCTCACCTATAAATCGGTTTCAGTATTTT
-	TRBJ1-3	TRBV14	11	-	CATPQGNTIYF	TGTGCCACCCCGCAGGGAAACACCATATATTTT
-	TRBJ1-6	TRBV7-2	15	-	CASSLEGYYNSPLHF	TGTGCCAGCAGCTTAGAGGGGTACTATAATTCACCCCTCCACTTT
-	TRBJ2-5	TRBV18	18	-	CASSPRVSTEGFWETQYF	TGTGCCAGCTCTCCCCGGGTATCGACGGAGGGGTTTTGGGAGACCCAGTACTTC
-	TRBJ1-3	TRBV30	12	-	CAWSTQGYTIYF	TGTGCCTGGAGTACCCAGGGCTACACCATATATTTT
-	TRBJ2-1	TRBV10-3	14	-	CAISESTAYNEQFF	TGTGCCATCAGTGAGTCTACAGCCTACAATGAGCAGTTCTTC
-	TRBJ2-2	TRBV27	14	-	CASSQEKGVGELFF	TGTGCCAGCAGTCAGGAAAAGGGGGTAGGGGAGCTGTTTTTT
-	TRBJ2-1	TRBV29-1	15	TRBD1	CSVGGTESSYNEQFF	TGCAGCGTTGGGGGGACAGAGAGCTCCTACAATGAGCAGTTCTTC
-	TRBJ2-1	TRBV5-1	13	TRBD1	CASSLGQGNEQFF	TGCGCCAGCAGCTTGGGACAGGGTAATGAGCAGTTCTTC
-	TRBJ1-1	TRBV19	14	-	CASRWGQLNTEAFF	TGTGCCAGCCGATGGGGCCAACTGAACACTGAAGCTTTCTTT
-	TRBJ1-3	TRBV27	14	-	CASRAQGFGNTIYF	TGTGCCAGCAGGGCACAGGGATTTGGAAACACCATATATTTT
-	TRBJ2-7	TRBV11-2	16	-	CASSPWGAGANNEQYF	TGTGCCAGCAGCCCCTGGGGGGCGGGAGCGAATAACGAGCAGTACTTC